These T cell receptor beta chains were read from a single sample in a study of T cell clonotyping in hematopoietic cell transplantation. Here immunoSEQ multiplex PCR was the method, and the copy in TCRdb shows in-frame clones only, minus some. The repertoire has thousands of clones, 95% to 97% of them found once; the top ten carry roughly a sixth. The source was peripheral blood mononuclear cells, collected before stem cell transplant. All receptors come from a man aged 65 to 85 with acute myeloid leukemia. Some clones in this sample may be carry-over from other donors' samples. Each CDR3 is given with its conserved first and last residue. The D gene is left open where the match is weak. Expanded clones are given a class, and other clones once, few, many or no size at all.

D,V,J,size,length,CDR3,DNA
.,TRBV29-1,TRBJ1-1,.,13,CSVDRELGTEAFF,TGCAGCGTTGATAGGGAATTGGGCACTGAAGCTTTCTTT
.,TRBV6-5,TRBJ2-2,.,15,CASTHYQGNTGELFF,TGTGCCAGCACCCACTACCAGGGAAACACCGGGGAGCTGTTTTTT
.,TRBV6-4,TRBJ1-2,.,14,CASSDSREGYGYTF,TGTGCCAGCAGTGACTCCCGGGAAGGCTATGGCTACACCTTC
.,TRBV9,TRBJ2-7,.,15,CASSAQGGLTYEQYF,TGTGCCAGCAGCGCACAAGGGGGTTTGACCTACGAGCAGTACTTC
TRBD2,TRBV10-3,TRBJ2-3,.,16,CAITTGLAGGTDTQYF,TGTGCCATCACCACTGGACTAGCGGGAGGGACAGATACGCAGTATTTT
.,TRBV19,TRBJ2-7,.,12,CASRSFLNEQYF,TGTGCCAGCAGGAGCTTCTTAAACGAGCAGTACTTC
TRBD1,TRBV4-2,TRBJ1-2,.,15,CASSQEVGQGFGYTF,TGTGCCAGCAGCCAAGAAGTGGGACAGGGGTTTGGCTACACCTTC
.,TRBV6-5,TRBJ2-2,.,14,CASSYVRNTGELFF,TGTGCCAGCAGTTACGTTCGGAACACCGGGGAGCTGTTTTTT
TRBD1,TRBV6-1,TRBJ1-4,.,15,CASRPPGTGEEKLFF,TGTGCCAGCAGACCGCCCGGGACAGGGGAAGAAAAACTGTTTTTT
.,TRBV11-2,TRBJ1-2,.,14,CASSLDSQAGGYTF,TGTGCCAGCAGCTTAGATTCACAGGCGGGTGGCTACACCTTC
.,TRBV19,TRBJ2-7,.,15,CASSPPRGRPDEQYF,TGTGCCAGTAGTCCCCCCAGAGGAAGACCTGACGAGCAGTACTTC
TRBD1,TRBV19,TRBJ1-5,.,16,CASTMGTGGNNQPQHF,TGTGCCAGTACCATGGGGACAGGGGGAAACAATCAGCCCCAGCATTTT
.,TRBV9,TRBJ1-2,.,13,CASSVEGIYGYTF,TGTGCCAGCAGCGTAGAAGGAATCTATGGCTACACCTTC
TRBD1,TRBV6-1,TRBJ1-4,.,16,CASSDRGTATNEKLFF,TGTGCCAGCAGTGACAGGGGGACTGCAACTAATGAAAAACTGTTTTTT
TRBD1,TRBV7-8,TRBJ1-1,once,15,CASSPSGQGWTEAFF,TGTGCCAGCAGCCCCAGCGGACAGGGTTGGACTGAAGCTTTCTTT
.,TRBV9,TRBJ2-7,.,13,CASSVFSGQPQYF,TGTGCCAGCAGCGTATTTTCCGGCCAACCCCAGTACTTC
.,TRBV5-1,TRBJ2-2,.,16,CASSVGLSGGTGELFF,TGCGCCAGCAGCGTCGGACTCTCAGGAGGCACCGGGGAGCTGTTTTTT
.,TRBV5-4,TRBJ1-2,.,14,CASSLVTVNYGYTF,TGTGCCAGCAGCTTGGTGACGGTTAACTATGGCTACACCTTC
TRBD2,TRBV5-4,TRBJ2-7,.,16,CASSLGLAGDAYEQYF,TGTGCCAGCAGCCTGGGACTAGCGGGCGACGCCTACGAGCAGTACTTC
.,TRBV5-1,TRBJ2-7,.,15,CASSAPETVSYEQYF,TGCGCCAGCAGCGCCCCGGAGACAGTCTCCTACGAGCAGTACTTC
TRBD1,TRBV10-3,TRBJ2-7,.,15,CAISERRGTGDEQYF,TGTGCCATCAGTGAGAGGAGAGGGACAGGGGACGAGCAGTACTTC
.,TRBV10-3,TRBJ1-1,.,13,CAISPSGNTEAFF,TGTGCCATCAGTCCCAGCGGGAACACTGAAGCTTTCTTT
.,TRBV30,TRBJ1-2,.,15,CAWSVGAGRIEGYTF,TGTGCCTGGAGTGTAGGGGCAGGGAGAATTGAGGGCTACACCTTC
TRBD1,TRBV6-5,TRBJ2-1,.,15,CASLLRQGVMDEQFF,TGTGCCAGCTTACTCAGACAGGGGGTCATGGATGAGCAGTTCTTC
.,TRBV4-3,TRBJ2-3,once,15,CASSQGSGSADTQYF,TGCGCCAGCAGCCAAGGGAGTGGGAGTGCCGATACGCAGTATTTT
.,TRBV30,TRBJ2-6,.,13,CAWSRSGANVLTF,TGTGCCTGGAGCAGATCTGGGGCCAACGTCCTGACTTTC
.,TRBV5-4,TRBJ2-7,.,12,CASSPRTEEQYF,TGTGCCAGCAGCCCTCGGACAGAAGAGCAGTACTTC
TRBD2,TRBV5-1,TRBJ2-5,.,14,CASSSGLAGETQYF,TGCGCCAGCAGCTCGGGACTAGCGGGAGAGACCCAGTACTTC
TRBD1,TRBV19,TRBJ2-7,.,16,CASSTPGQGPVYEQYF,TGTGCCAGTAGTACCCCGGGACAGGGGCCCGTCTACGAGCAGTACTTC
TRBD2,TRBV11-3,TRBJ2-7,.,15,CASRPGLEGSYEQYF,TGTGCCAGCAGACCGGGACTAGAAGGCTCCTACGAGCAGTACTTC
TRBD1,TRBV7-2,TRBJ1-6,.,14,CASSLGQGGSPLHF,TGTGCCAGCAGCTTGGGACAGGGCGGTTCACCCCTCCACTTT
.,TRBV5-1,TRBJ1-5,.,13,CASSWDPNQPQHF,TGCGCCAGCAGCTGGGACCCCAATCAGCCCCAGCATTTT
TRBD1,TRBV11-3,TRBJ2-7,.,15,CASSRRQGEGPEQYF,TGTGCCAGCAGCCGCCGACAGGGCGAGGGTCCCGAGCAGTACTTC
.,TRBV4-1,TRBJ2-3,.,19,CASSQVSQSGPLFTDTQYF,TGCGCCAGCAGCCAAGTATCCCAATCCGGACCTCTATTCACAGATACGCAGTATTTT
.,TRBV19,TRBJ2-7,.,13,CASSIGTDYEQYF,TGTGCCAGTAGTATCGGGACGGATTACGAGCAGTACTTC
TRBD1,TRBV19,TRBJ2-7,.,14,CASSSQGVTYEQYF,TGTGCCAGTAGTAGCCAGGGGGTAACCTACGAGCAGTACTTC
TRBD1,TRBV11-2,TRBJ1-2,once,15,CASSSGQAFNYGYTF,TGTGCCAGCAGTTCCGGACAGGCCTTTAACTATGGCTACACCTTC
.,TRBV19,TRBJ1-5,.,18,CASSPGPTRGLSNQPQHF,TGTGCCAGTAGTCCAGGCCCCACTCGCGGCCTTAGCAATCAGCCCCAGCATTTT
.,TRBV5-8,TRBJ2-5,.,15,CASSLGAAGQETQYF,TGTGCCAGCAGCTTGGGGGCCGCTGGACAAGAGACCCAGTACTTC
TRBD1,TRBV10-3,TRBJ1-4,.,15,CAISESDRGFEKLFF,TGTGCCATCAGTGAGTCGGACAGGGGATTTGAAAAACTGTTTTTT